A single sample gave rise to the 21 T cell receptor beta chains below, sequenced in a study of blood T cell repertoires in COVID-19. The method was immunoSEQ multiplex PCR; TCRdb's version includes in-frame clones alone and lacks a portion of them. The sample has 100,000 to 150,000 clones; roughly 90% are singletons. Sequencing input: peripheral blood. The source is a man aged 60-69 years with COVID-19, enrolled during active disease.

This chain connects TRBV18 to TRBJ2-7, with 10 nucleotides matching TRBD2. Trimming took 0 bases from V and 3 from J; bases not matched to a gene: 2. Germline loops: CDR1 KGHSH, CDR2 LQKENI. The CDR3 runs to 15 residues. The CDR3 nucleotides read TGTGCCAGCTCACCACCTAGCGGGGGGAACTACGAGCAGTACTTC. This sequence encodes CASSPPSGGNYEQYF.

The sample holds one count of this clone. The chain recombines TRBV30 with TRBJ2-5; 7 nucleotides line up with TRBD1. CDR1 GTSNPN and CDR2 SVGIG come from the germline V gene (reference sequence). CDR3 length: 14 amino acids. J was trimmed by 5 bases and V by 2 bases; bases with no gene match: 8. In DNA, the CDR3 is TGTGCCTGGAGTATCCTGACAGGGTTGGAGACCCAGTACTTC. As protein: CAWSILTGLETQYF.

The V and J genes are TRBV9 and TRBJ2-7; 9 bases line up with TRBD1. V lost 5 bases and J lost 6; bases outside the gene matches: 9. CDR1 is SGDLS and CDR2 is YYNGEE in the germline V gene. The CDR3 totals 14 residues. Here the CDR3 DNA reads TGTGCCAGCAGTTTCGGACAGGGGTCGGGCGAGCAGTACTTC. Translation gives CASSFGQGSGEQYF.

The chain joins TRBV6-5 to TRBJ1-1; possible D gene TRBD1, 5 bases. The CDR3 totals 14 residues. Germline V gives CDR1 MNHEY, CDR2 SVGAGI. V lost 8 bases to trimming and J lost 1 base, with 14 bases between them. The CDR3 protein is CASFTAGKNTEAFF. CDR3 in DNA: TGTGCCAGCTTTACCGCAGGGAAGAACACTGAAGCTTTCTTT.

The CDR3 DNA follows: TGTGCCACCAGAGCCACAGGGGGCGATTATAATTCACCCCTCCACTTT. Its translation is CATRATGGDYNSPLHF. This sequence joins TRBV15 and TRBJ1-6; the match to TRBD1 covers 9 bases. With V trimmed by 6 bases and J by 4 bases, 7 bases remained unmatched. Germline-derived CDR1 and CDR2 are LNHNV and YYDKDF (reference sequence). There are 16 residues in the CDR3. Variable domain in full (rest from reference TRBV15 and TRBJ1-6): DAMVIQNPRYQVTQFGKPVTLSCSQTLNHNVMYWYQQKSSQAPKLLFHYYDKDFNNEADTPDNFQSRRPNTSFCFLDIRSPGLGDTAMYLCATRATGGDYNSPLHFGNGTRLTVT.

There are a few counts of this clone. The chain joins TRBV28 to TRBJ2-7, with 7 positions matching TRBD1. The V segment lost 6 bases and the J segment 0 bases; nucleotides outside the gene matches: 11. CDR3 length: 16 residues. Germline V gene data show CDR1 as MDHEN and CDR2 as SYDVKM. The CDR3 spells CASSAWTGSSSYEQYF. CDR3 DNA: TGTGCCAGCAGCGCTTGGACAGGTTCTAGCTCCTACGAGCAGTACTTC. Supplemented by reference TRBV28 and TRBJ2-7, the full variable domain reads DVKVTQSSRYLVKRTGEKVFLECVQDMDHENMFWYRQDPGLGLRLIYFSYDVKMKEKGDIPEGYSVSREKKERFSLILESASTNQTSMYLCASSAWTGSSSYEQYFGPGTRLTVT.

V usage is TRBV5-1 and J usage is TRBJ1-6; no reliable D call. Germline CDR1 SGHRS, CDR2 YFSETQ. The length of the CDR3 is 14 residues. The V end lost 6 bases, the J end lost 7 bases, and 14 bases lay between the germline ends. CDR3 protein: CASNNGMMNSPLHF. The CDR3 DNA sequence: TGCGCCAGCAACAACGGGATGATGAATTCACCCCTCCACTTT.

The chain couples TRBV29-1 to TRBJ1-2; TRBD1 matches 12 bases. Germline V gene sequence: CDR1 SQVTM, CDR2 ANQGSEA. J lost 7 bases, V lost 4 bases, and 4 bases had no gene match. The CDR3 spans 13 residues. CDR3 amino acids: CSVGGTGGGGYTF. CDR3 DNA: TGCAGCGTTGGCGGGACAGGGGGCGGTGGCTACACCTTC.

The J gene is TRBJ1-3, the V gene TRBV7-6; D may be TRBD1 (6 bases). Trimming left V 1 base short and J 0 bases short, with 7 bases between. In germline, CDR1 is SGHVS, CDR2 FNYEAQ. CDR3 length: 15 residues. CDR3 sequence (DNA): TGTGCCAGCAGCTTAGGACAGGCCTCTGGAAACACCATATATTTT. Translated, it gives CASSLGQASGNTIYF.

The rearrangement joins TRBV19 to TRBJ2-5; 9 bases agree with TRBD1. CDR1 is LNHDA, CDR2 SQIVND, per germline (reference sequence). V shed 5 bases, J shed 4 bases, and the junction held 11 bases outside the gene matches. CDR3 length: 16 residues. The CDR3 nucleotides are TGTGCCAGTAGTGAGCGACAGGGGGTCGGGGGAGAGACCCAGTACTTC. Protein: CASSERQGVGGETQYF.

This chain links TRBV9 with TRBJ1-1, with 9 positions matching TRBD1. The CDR3 is made up of 14 amino acids. V lost 3 bases to trimming and J lost 3 bases; unmatched junction nucleotides: 3. Per the germline V gene, CDR1 is SGDLS and CDR2 is YYNGEE. CDR3 sequence: CASSAQGAYTEAFF. The CDR3, as DNA: TGTGCCAGCAGCGCACAGGGGGCTTACACTGAAGCTTTCTTT.

The chain couples TRBV20-1 to TRBJ1-5; 9 nucleotides agree with TRBD1. This CDR3 has 14 amino acids. V shed 3 bases, J shed 4 bases, and the junction held 4 bases outside the gene matches. Germline-derived CDR1 and CDR2 are DFQATT and SNEGSKA (reference sequence). The CDR3 loop reads CSASGDRENQPQHF. For the CDR3, the DNA is TGCAGTGCTAGTGGGGACAGGGAAAATCAGCCCCAGCATTTT.

This chain links TRBV4-1 with TRBJ1-2; TRBD1 might be the D (5 bases). The CDR3 totals 16 residues. Germline lookup yields CDR1 MGHRA and CDR2 YSYEKL. With 0 bases removed from V and 4 bases from J, the gap between germline ends came to 15 bases. The CDR3 sequence is CASSQDRGSGTYGYTF. Here the CDR3 DNA reads TGCGCCAGCAGCCAAGATCGGGGGTCGGGGACCTATGGCTACACCTTC.

The chain carries TRBV19 and TRBJ1-2; TRBD1 might be the D (6 bases). The CDR3 totals 14 residues. CDR1 is LNHDA and CDR2 is SQIVND in the germline V gene (reference sequence). V gave up 7 bases and J gave up 4 bases, with 16 bases separating them. The DNA for the CDR3 is TGTGCCAGTATCGAGCGCGGGGGGGCCTATGGCTACACCTTC. It is translated as CASIERGGAYGYTF. The whole variable domain, filled in from reference TRBV19 and TRBJ1-2, reads DGGITQSPKYLFRKEGQNVTLSCEQNLNHDAMYWYRQDPGQGLRLIYYSQIVNDFQKGDIAEGYSVSREKKESFPLTVTSAQKNPTAFYLCASIERGGAYGYTFGSGTRLTVV.

This clone was detected only once. The genes are TRBV6-2 or TRBV6-3 and TRBJ2-7; D unclear. The V end lost 5 bases, the J end lost 2 bases, and 16 bases lay between the germline ends. Looked up from germline, CDR1 is MNHEY and CDR2 is SVGEGT. The CDR3 is 15 amino acids. The CDR3 nucleotides read TGTGCCAGCAGTCCCGTGGGCAAACCACCCTACGAGCAGTACTTC. It codes for CASSPVGKPPYEQYF.

CDR3 loop: CASSAQGGYNSPLHF. The CDR3 DNA reads as TGTGCCAGCAGCGCGCAGGGTGGGTATAATTCACCCCTCCACTTT. The V and J genes are TRBV9 and TRBJ1-6, with D possibly being TRBD1 (5 bases). The CDR3 consists of 15 residues. With 3 bases removed from V and 4 bases from J, the gap between germline ends came to 11 bases. Germline V lookup: CDR1 SGDLS, CDR2 YYNGEE. The full variable domain, with the rest looked up from reference TRBV9 and TRBJ1-6, is DSGVTQTPKHLITATGQRVTLRCSPRSGDLSVYWYQQSLDQGLQFLIQYYNGEERAKGNILERFSAQQFPDLHSELNLSSLELGDSALYFCASSAQGGYNSPLHFGNGTRLTVT.

This sequence joins TRBV18 and TRBJ2-2; D not resolved. This CDR3 comprises 15 residues. Germline assignment: CDR1 KGHSH and CDR2 LQKENI. V was cut by 5 bases and J by 4 bases, with 14 bases left in between. The CDR3 DNA follows: TGTGCCAGCTCATTGGGCAGTCCCAGCACCGGGGAGCTGTTTTTT. Its protein product is CASSLGSPSTGELFF.

J is TRBJ1-2 and V is TRBV6-2 or TRBV6-3; TRBD1 might be the D (6 bases). CDR3 size: 11 residues. Trimming left V 6 bases short and J 9 bases short, with 11 bases between. Germline assignment: CDR1 MNHEY and CDR2 SVGEGT. Written as DNA, the CDR3 is TGTGCCAGCAGCGCCGGACAGCGCTACACCTTC. Its protein product is CASSAGQRYTF.

The genes are TRBV11-2 and TRBJ2-7; D not resolved. Between the trimmed V and J ends, which lost 1 base and 4 bases, there was a span of 11 bases. The V gene's germline CDR1 is SGHAT and CDR2 FQNNGV. The CDR3 has 14 amino acids. In nucleotides, the CDR3 is TGTGCCAGCAGCTTAGTAGTCCCGTTTTACGAGCAGTACTTC. As protein: CASSLVVPFYEQYF.

The gene calls are TRBV27 and TRBJ1-1; the D gene is possibly TRBD1 (6 bases). CDR1 is MNHEY, CDR2 SMNVEV, per germline (reference sequence). The CDR3 loop spans 15 amino acids. V was shortened by 2 bases and J by 3 bases, with 13 bases between the two germline ends. This CDR3 is CASSLRGGGYTEAFF. CDR3 nucleotide sequence: TGTGCCAGCAGTTTACGGGGGGGCGGGTACACTGAAGCTTTCTTT.

The genes are TRBV28 and TRBJ2-3; the match to TRBD1 covers 8 bases. Unmatched junction bases numbered 4, after V lost 3 bases and J lost 2 bases. Germline CDR1 MDHEN, CDR2 SYDVKM. The CDR3 is 15 residues long. CDR3 DNA sequence: TGTGCCAGCAGTTTTTCGGGACAGGCCACAGATACGCAGTATTTT. Translated: CASSFSGQATDTQYF.